The rows below give T cell receptor beta chains drawn from one sample of a study of T cells in Graves' hyperthyroidism and ophthalmopathy. TCRdb re-derived calls from the multiplex PCR reads in MiXCR, one entry per CDR3 protein. The sample shows 500,000 to 650,000 distinct CDR3 sequences, nearly 20% of them seen only once. The specimen sequenced was blood. The receptor set was obtained from a man in his forties or fifties with Graves' ophthalmopathy. Each CDR3 is given with its conserved first and last residue. A D gene is named only where the DNA matches it firmly.

V: TRBV28
J: TRBJ1-4
D: TRBD1
CDR3: CASSATGGIEKLFF

V: TRBV12-3/TRBV12-4
J: TRBJ2-7
D: -
CDR3: CASSSRENPYEQYF

V: TRBV6-1
J: TRBJ1-5
D: -
CDR3: CASRPRRNSNQPQHF

V: TRBV12-3/TRBV12-4
J: TRBJ2-2
D: -
CDR3: CASTKAGRSTGELFF

V: TRBV9
J: TRBJ1-3
D: TRBD1
CDR3: CASSVTPGTGGGNTIYF

V: TRBV13
J: TRBJ1-1
D: -
CDR3: CASSSRTGRDGTEAFF

V: TRBV4-1
J: TRBJ2-2
D: TRBD2
CDR3: CASSFRTSGDANTGELFF

V: TRBV7-2
J: TRBJ2-7
D: -
CDR3: CASSLGGSAYEQYF

V: TRBV2
J: TRBJ2-5
D: -
CDR3: CASRGSRSETQYF

V: TRBV6-2/TRBV6-3
J: TRBJ1-3
D: -
CDR3: CASSYPLGTSDSTGNTIYF